This paragraph reports one TCR beta chain. Its antigen is unidentified. TCRdb processed the 5' RACE reads anew with MiXCR; each CDR3 protein has one entry. The table lists hundreds of thousands of distinct CDR3 sequences, less than 25% of them singletons. V lost 6 bases and J 6 bases, leaving 25 bases between the germline ends. This CDR3 contains 17 residues. This specimen comes from a study of T-cell memory formation after mild COVID-19. Study findings and constraints: Cross-reactive memory seemingly joined, as some responding clones were found in pre-infection memory. Most CD4+ clones that shrank were in CM and EM, while CD8+ ones turned up in EMRA. Second-wave clones reaching peak frequency on day 37 lacked confirmed SARS-CoV-2 specificity. Contracting clones from day 15 to 85 had balanced CD4/CD8; later expanders favoured CD4+.

The origin of this receptor is a young man who had mild COVID-19 (a few samples of this study predate the infection). Cell type and time point are not known. Sequences were obtained from PBMCs or a T cell subset sorted from them (not recorded which). V gene TRBV12-3 or TRBV12-4 combines with J gene TRBJ2-3; D could derive from TRBD1 or TRBD2 (5 bases each). The CDR3 is CASSIPQGVRIRDTQYF. CDR3 coding DNA: TGTGCCAGCAGCATCCCCCAGGGAGTACGGATTCGGGATACGCAGTATTTT.